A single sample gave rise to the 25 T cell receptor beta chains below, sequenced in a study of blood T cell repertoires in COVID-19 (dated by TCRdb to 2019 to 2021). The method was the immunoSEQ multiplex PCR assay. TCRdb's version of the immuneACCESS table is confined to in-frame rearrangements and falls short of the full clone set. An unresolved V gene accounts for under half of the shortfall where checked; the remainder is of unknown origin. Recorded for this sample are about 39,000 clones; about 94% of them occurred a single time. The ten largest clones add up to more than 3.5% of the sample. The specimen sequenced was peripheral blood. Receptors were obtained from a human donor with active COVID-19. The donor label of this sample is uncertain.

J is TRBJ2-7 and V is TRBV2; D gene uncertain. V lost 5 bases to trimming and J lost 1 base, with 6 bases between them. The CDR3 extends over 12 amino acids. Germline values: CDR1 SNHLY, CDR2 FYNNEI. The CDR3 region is CASSPGSYEQYF. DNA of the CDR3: TGTGCCAGCAGTCCCGGTTCCTACGAGCAGTACTTC.

CDR3 sequence (DNA): TGTGCCAGCAGTTCTTCCGGGACAGGGACTGGGGGCTACACCTTC. Amino acids: CASSSSGTGTGGYTF. V is TRBV6-1 and J is TRBJ1-2; 9 positions agree with TRBD1. The germline V gene has CDR1 MNHNS and CDR2 SASEGT. CDR3 size: 15 residues. Trimming at V came to 5 bases and at J to 8 bases, leaving 12 bases not matched to a gene.

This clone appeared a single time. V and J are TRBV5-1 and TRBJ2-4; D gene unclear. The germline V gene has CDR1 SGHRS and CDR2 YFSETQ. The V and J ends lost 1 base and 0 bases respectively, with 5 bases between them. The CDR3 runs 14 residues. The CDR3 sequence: CASSLTVAKNIQYF. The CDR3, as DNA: TGCGCCAGCAGCTTGACTGTAGCCAAAAACATTCAGTACTTC. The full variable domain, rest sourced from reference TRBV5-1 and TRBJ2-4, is KAGVTQTPRYLIKTRGQQVTLSCSPISGHRSVSWYQQTPGQGLQFLFEYFSETQRNKGNFPGRFSGRQFSNSRSEMNVSTLELGDSALYLCASSLTVAKNIQYFGAGTRLSVL.

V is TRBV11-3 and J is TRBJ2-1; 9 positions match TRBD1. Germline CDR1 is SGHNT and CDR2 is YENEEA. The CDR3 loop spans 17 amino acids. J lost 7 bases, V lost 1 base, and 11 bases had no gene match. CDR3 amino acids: CASSLGRMTGGLNEQFF. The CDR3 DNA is TGTGCCAGCAGCTTAGGGCGGATGACAGGGGGGTTGAATGAGCAGTTCTTC.

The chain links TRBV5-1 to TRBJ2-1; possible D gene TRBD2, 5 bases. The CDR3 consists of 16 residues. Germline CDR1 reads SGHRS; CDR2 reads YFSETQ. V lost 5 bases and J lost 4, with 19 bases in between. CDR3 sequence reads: CASRPNGETTYNEQFF. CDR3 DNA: TGCGCCAGCAGACCCAACGGGGAAACGACTTACAATGAGCAGTTCTTC. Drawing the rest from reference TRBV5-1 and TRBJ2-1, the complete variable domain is KAGVTQTPRYLIKTRGQQVTLSCSPISGHRSVSWYQQTPGQGLQFLFEYFSETQRNKGNFPGRFSGRQFSNSRSEMNVSTLELGDSALYLCASRPNGETTYNEQFFGPGTRLTVL.

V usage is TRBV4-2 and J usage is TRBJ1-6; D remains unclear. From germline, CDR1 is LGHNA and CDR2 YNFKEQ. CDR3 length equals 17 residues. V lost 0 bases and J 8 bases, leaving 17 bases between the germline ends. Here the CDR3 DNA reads TGTGCCAGCAGCCAAGATCCTCGGGTAACGATTGATTCACCCCTCCACTTT. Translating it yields CASSQDPRVTIDSPLHF.

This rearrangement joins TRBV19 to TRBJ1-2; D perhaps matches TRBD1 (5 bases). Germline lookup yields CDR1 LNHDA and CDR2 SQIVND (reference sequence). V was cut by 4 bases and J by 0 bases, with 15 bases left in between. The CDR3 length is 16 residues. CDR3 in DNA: TGTGCCAGTAGTACCCCCTACAAGGGGACTAACTATGGCTACACCTTC. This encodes CASSTPYKGTNYGYTF. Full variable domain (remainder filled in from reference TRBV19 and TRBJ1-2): DGGITQSPKYLFRKEGQNVTLSCEQNLNHDAMYWYRQDPGQGLRLIYYSQIVNDFQKGDIAEGYSVSREKKESFPLTVTSAQKNPTAFYLCASSTPYKGTNYGYTFGSGTRLTVV.

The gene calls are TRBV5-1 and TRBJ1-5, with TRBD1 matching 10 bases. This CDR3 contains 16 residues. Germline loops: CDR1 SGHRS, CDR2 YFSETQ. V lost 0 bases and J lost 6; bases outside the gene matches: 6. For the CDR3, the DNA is TGCGCCAGCAGCTTGGGGACAGGGGGGCCTTCTCAGCCCCAGCATTTT. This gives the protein CASSLGTGGPSQPQHF.

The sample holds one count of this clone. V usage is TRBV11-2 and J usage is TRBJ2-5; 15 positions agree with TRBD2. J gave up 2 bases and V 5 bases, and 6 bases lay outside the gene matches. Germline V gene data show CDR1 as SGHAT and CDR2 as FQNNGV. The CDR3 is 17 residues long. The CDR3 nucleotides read TGTGCCAGCAGCGCGGGACTAGCGGGGGGCCGTCAAGAGACCCAGTACTTC. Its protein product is CASSAGLAGGRQETQYF. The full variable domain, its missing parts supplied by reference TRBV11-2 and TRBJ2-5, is EAGVAQSPRYKIIEKRQSVAFWCNPISGHATLYWYQQILGQGPKLLIQFQNNGVVDDSQLPKDRFSAERLKGVDSTLKIQPAKLEDSAVYLCASSAGLAGGRQETQYFGPGTRLLVL.

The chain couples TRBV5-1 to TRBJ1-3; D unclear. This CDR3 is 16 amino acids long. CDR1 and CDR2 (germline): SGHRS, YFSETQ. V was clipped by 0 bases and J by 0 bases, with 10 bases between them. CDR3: CASSLAGESSGNTIYF. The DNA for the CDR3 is TGCGCCAGCAGCTTGGCCGGGGAGAGCTCTGGAAACACCATATATTTT.

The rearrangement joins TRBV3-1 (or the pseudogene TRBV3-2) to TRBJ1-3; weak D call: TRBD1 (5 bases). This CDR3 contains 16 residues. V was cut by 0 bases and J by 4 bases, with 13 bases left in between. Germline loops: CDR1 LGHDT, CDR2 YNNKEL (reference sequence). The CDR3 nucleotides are TGTGCCAGCAGCCAAGATCCGGGACTAACGGGAAACACCATATATTTT. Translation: CASSQDPGLTGNTIYF.

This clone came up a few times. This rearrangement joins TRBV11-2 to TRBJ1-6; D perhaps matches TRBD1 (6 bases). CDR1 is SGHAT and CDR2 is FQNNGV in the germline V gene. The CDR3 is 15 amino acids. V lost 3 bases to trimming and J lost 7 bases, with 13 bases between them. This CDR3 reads CASSLNRVSNSPLHF. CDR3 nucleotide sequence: TGTGCCAGCAGCTTGAACAGGGTTTCAAATTCACCCCTCCACTTT.

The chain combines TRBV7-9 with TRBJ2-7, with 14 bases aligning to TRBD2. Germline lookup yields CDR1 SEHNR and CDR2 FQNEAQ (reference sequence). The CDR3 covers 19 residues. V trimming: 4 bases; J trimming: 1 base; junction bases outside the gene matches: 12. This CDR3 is CASSYGLAGGAPPSYEQYF. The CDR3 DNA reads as TGTGCCAGCAGCTACGGACTAGCGGGGGGCGCCCCCCCATCCTACGAGCAGTACTTC.

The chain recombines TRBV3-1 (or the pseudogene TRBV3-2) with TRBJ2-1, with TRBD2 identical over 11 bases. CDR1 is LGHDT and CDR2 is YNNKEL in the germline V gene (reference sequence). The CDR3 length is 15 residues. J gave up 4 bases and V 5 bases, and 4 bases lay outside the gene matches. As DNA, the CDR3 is TGTGCCAGCAGCGGTAGCGGGGGGGCTTACAATGAGCAGTTCTTC. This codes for CASSGSGGAYNEQFF.

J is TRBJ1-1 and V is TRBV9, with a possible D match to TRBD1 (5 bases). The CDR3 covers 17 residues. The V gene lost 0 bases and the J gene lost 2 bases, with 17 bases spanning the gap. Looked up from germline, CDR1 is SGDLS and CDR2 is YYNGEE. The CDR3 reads CASSVAKGVGGNTEAFF. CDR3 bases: TGTGCCAGCAGCGTAGCTAAGGGTGTGGGGGGAAACACTGAAGCTTTCTTT. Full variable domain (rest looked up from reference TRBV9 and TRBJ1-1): DSGVTQTPKHLITATGQRVTLRCSPRSGDLSVYWYQQSLDQGLQFLIQYYNGEERAKGNILERFSAQQFPDLHSELNLSSLELGDSALYFCASSVAKGVGGNTEAFFGQGTRLTVV.

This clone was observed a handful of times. This CDR3 reads CASSTADSPTYEQYF. As DNA, the CDR3 is TGTGCCAGCAGCACTGCGGACAGCCCGACCTACGAGCAGTACTTC. The rearrangement links TRBV9 to TRBJ2-7; D is perhaps TRBD1 (6 bases). V was shortened by 4 bases and J by 2 bases, with 16 bases between the two germline ends. Per the germline V gene, CDR1 is SGDLS and CDR2 is YYNGEE. This CDR3 has 15 amino acids.

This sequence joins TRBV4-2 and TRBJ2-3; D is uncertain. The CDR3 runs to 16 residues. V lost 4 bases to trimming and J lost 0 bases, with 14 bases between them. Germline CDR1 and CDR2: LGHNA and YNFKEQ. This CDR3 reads CASSPTLLLSTDTQYF. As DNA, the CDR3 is TGTGCCAGCAGCCCGACATTACTCTTAAGCACAGATACGCAGTATTTT.

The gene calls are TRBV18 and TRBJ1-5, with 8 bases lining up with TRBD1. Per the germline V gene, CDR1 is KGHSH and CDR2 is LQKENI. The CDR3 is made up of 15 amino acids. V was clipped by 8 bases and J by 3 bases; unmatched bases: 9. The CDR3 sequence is CASGEQGGYNQPQHF. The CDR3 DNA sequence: TGTGCCAGCGGGGAACAGGGGGGTTACAATCAGCCCCAGCATTTT. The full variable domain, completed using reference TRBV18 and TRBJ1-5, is NAGVMQNPRHLVRRRGQEARLRCSPMKGHSHVYWYRQLPEEGLKFMVYLQKENIIDESGMPKERFSAEFPKEGPSILRIQQVVRGDSAAYFCASGEQGGYNQPQHFGDGTRLSIL.

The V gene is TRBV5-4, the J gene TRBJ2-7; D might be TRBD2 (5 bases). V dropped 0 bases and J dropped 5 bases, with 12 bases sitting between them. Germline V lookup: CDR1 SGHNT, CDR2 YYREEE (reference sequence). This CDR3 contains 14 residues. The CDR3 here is CASSLDSRTHEQYF. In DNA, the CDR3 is TGTGCCAGCAGCTTGGACTCCAGGACTCACGAGCAGTACTTC.

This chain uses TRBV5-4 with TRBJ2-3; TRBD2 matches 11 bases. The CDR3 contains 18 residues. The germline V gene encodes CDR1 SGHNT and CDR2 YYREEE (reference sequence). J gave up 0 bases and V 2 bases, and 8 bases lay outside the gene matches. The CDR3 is CASSFRLLAGASTDTQYF. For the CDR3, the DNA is TGTGCCAGCAGCTTCCGCTTACTAGCGGGGGCTAGCACAGATACGCAGTATTTT. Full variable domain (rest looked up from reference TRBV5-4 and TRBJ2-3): ETGVTQSPTHLIKTRGQQVTLRCSSQSGHNTVSWYQQALGQGPQFIFQYYREEENGRGNFPPRFSGLQFPNYSSELNVNALELDDSALYLCASSFRLLAGASTDTQYFGPGTRLTVL.

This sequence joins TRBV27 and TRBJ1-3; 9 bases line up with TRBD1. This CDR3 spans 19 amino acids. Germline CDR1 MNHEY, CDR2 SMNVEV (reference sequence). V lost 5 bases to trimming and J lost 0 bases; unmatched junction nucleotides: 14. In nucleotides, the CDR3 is TGTGCCAGCAGTCCAAACAGGGGGCCCCATTTCAGCTCTGGAAACACCATATATTTT. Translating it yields CASSPNRGPHFSSGNTIYF.

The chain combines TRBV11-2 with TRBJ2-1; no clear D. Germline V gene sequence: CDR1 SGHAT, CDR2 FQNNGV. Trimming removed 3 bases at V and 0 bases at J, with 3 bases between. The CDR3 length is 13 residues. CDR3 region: CASSFSSYNEQFF. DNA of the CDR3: TGTGCCAGCAGCTTCAGCTCCTACAATGAGCAGTTCTTC. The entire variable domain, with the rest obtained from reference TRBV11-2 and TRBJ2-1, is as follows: EAGVAQSPRYKIIEKRQSVAFWCNPISGHATLYWYQQILGQGPKLLIQFQNNGVVDDSQLPKDRFSAERLKGVDSTLKIQPAKLEDSAVYLCASSFSSYNEQFFGPGTRLTVL.

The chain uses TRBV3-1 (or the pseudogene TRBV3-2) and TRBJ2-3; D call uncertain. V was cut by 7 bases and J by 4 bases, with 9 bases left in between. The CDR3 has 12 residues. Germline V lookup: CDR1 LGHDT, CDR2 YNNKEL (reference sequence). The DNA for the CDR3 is TGTGCCAGCACCGGGTGGGCAGATACGCAGTATTTT. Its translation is CASTGWADTQYF.

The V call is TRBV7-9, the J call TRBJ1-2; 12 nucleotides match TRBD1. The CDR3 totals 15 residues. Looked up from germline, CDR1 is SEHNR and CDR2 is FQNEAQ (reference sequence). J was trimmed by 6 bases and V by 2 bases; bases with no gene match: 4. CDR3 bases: TGTGCCAGCAGCTTATCTGGGACAGGGGGCGATGGCTACACCTTC. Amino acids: CASSLSGTGGDGYTF. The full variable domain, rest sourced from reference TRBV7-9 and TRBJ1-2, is DTGVSQNPRHKITKRGQNVTFRCDPISEHNRLYWYRQTLGQGPEFLTYFQNEAQLEKSRLLSDRFSAERPKGSFSTLEIQRTEQGDSAMYLCASSLSGTGGDGYTFGSGTRLTVV.

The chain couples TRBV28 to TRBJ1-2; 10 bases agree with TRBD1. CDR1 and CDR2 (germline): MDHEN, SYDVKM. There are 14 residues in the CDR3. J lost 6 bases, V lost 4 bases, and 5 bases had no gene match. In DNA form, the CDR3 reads TGTGCCAGCAGTTCCTCCGGGACAGGGGATGGCTACACCTTC. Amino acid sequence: CASSSSGTGDGYTF.